Sequencing of this TCR beta chain was carried out in a study of identical twins. The V gene end was trimmed by 4 bases and the J gene end by 1 base; junction bases not matched to a gene: 9. CDR3 size: 16 residues. CDR1 and CDR2 (germline): DFQATT, SNEGSKA (reference sequence). TCRdb ran MiXCR on the 5' RACE reads and lists one entry per CDR3 protein. Among hundreds of thousands of distinct CDR3 sequences, less than 10% were seen once, and the ten largest hold just over 5%. This clonotype has more than one count but fewer than ten. Source material: memory (CD45RO+) T cells sorted from blood. This chain uses TRBV20-1 with TRBJ2-1; 8 nucleotides match TRBD1. The receptor comes from a woman younger than 30 in good health. The CDR3 nucleotides are TGCAGTGCTACAGCAGGGGGCGGCGGTTCCTACAATGAGCAGTTCTTC. This sequence encodes CSATAGGGGSYNEQFF.